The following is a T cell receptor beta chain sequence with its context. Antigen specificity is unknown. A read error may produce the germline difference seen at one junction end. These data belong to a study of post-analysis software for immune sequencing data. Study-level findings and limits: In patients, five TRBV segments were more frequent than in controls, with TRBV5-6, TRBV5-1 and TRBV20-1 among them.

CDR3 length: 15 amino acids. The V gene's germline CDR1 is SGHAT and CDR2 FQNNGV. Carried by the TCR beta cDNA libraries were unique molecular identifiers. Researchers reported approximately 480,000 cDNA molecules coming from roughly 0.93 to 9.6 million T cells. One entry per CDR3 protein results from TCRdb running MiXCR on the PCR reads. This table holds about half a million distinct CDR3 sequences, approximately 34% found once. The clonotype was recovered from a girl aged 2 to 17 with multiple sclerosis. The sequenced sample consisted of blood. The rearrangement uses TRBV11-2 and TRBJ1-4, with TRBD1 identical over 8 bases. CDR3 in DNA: TGTGCCAGCAGCCTAGACAGGGGCCGGGGTGAAAAACTGTTTTTT. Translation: CASSLDRGRGEKLFF.